A selection of T cell receptor beta chains follows, all from one sample in a study of T-cell memory formation after mild COVID-19. TCRdb processed the 5' RACE reads anew with MiXCR; each CDR3 protein has one entry. The sample holds 90,000 to 120,000 distinct CDR3 sequences, roughly a sixth seen once. Input material: PBMCs or a T cell subset sorted from them (not recorded which). These receptors all come from a man younger than 30 who had mild COVID-19 (a few samples of this study predate the infection). Cell type and time point are not known. Both conserved end residues are part of each CDR3. Each record gives: D gene, V gene, J gene, clone size, CDR3 DNA, CDR3 protein. A D gene is named only where the DNA matches it firmly. Some rows mark clone size as missing; the rest say once, few, many or name a class of expanded clone.

-,TRBV7-3,TRBJ2-5,many,TGTGCCAGCAGCGTCACCTCGGGAGAGACCCAGTACTTC,CASSVTSGETQYF
TRBD1,TRBV20-1,TRBJ2-4,-,TGCAGGGCCACAGGGGGCCACCAAAACATTCAGTACTTC,CRATGGHQNIQYF
-,TRBV6-1,TRBJ1-2,-,TGTGCCAGCAGTGTAGGGTTGGACTATGGCTACACCTTC,CASSVGLDYGYTF
TRBD1,TRBV15,TRBJ2-1,few,TGTGCCACCAGCAGCCGGGACAGGGGTGAGCAGTTCTTC,CATSSRDRGEQFF
-,TRBV5-1,TRBJ2-7,many,TGCGCCAGCAGCCGGGCGACCGGAGACGAGCAGTACTTC,CASSRATGDEQYF
-,TRBV27,TRBJ2-7,few,TGTGCCAGCAGCCCCTGGAGTTCATACGAGCAGTACTTC,CASSPWSSYEQYF
-,TRBV6-1,TRBJ1-2,-,TGTGCCAGCAGTGAAGTGGGGTCCGGGTTAGACGATGGCTACACCTTC,CASSEVGSGLDDGYTF
TRBD1,TRBV6-5,TRBJ2-3,-,TGTGCCAGCAGACGGGACAGCTTAACAGATACGCAGTATTTT,CASRRDSLTDTQYF
TRBD2,TRBV15,TRBJ2-2,-,TGTGCCACCAGCAGAGTTAGCGGGGTATCCGGGGAGCTGTTTTTT,CATSRVSGVSGELFF
-,TRBV25-1,TRBJ2-1,few,TGTGCCAGCAGTCCTCGGGGCGAATACAATGAGCAGTTCTTC,CASSPRGEYNEQFF
-,TRBV7-2,TRBJ1-2,once,TGTGCCAGCAGCCCTTTAGGGGCCATCGGCTACACCTTC,CASSPLGAIGYTF
TRBD1,TRBV20-1,TRBJ2-5,-,TGCAGTGCTAGAGCCGGACAGGGGAGGTGGGACCAGTACTTC,CSARAGQGRWDQYF
-,TRBV6-2/TRBV6-3,TRBJ1-2,few,TGTGCCAGCAGTTCCGTGGACAGATCCTATGGCTACACCTTC,CASSSVDRSYGYTF
-,TRBV12-3/TRBV12-4,TRBJ1-1,-,TGTGCCAGCAGTTTTTCAGGGTTGACTGAAGCTTTCTTT,CASSFSGLTEAFF
-,TRBV20-1,TRBJ1-5,many,TGCAGTGCTAGCTGGCAGGTTAGTCAGCCCCAGCATTTT,CSASWQVSQPQHF
-,TRBV2,TRBJ1-5,few,TGTGCCAGCACCCCTGACCGTAGCAATCAGCCCCAGCATTTT,CASTPDRSNQPQHF
-,TRBV7-9,TRBJ2-7,few,TGTGCCAGCAGCTTAAGTTTACTGTTTTACGAGCAGTACTTC,CASSLSLLFYEQYF
TRBD1,TRBV6-5,TRBJ2-7,-,TGTGCCAGCACCGACCGGGACAGCTCCTACGAGCAGTACTTC,CASTDRDSSYEQYF
TRBD2,TRBV12-3/TRBV12-4,TRBJ2-1,few,TGTGCCAGCAGCCAACACTCACTAGCGGACAATGAGCAGTTCTTC,CASSQHSLADNEQFF
-,TRBV6-6,TRBJ1-5,once,TGTGCCAGCAGTTACGTGGGAAATCAGCCCCAGCATTTT,CASSYVGNQPQHF
TRBD1,TRBV2,TRBJ2-5,-,TGTGCCAGCAGTCGGACAGGGGTCGCTCGGGAGACCCAGTACTTC,CASSRTGVARETQYF
-,TRBV20-1,TRBJ2-1,-,TGCAGTGCTAGAGAATCGGTTAATGAGCAGTTCTTC,CSARESVNEQFF
-,TRBV7-2,TRBJ1-2,-,TGTGCCAGCAGCCCCCAGGGATACTATGGCTACACCTTC,CASSPQGYYGYTF
-,TRBV3-1,TRBJ2-5,many,TGTGCCAGCAGCCAAGATCAGGAGACCCAGTACTTC,CASSQDQETQYF
TRBD1,TRBV19,TRBJ1-1,-,TGTGCCAGTATGGGGAGTTGGACAGGGGCGAACACTGAAGCTTTCTTT,CASMGSWTGANTEAFF
-,TRBV7-2,TRBJ1-2,-,TGTGCCAGCAGCGTCCAGGGGAATGGCTACACCTTC,CASSVQGNGYTF
TRBD2,TRBV9,TRBJ2-5,-,TGTGCCAGCAGCCGAGGGGCTAGCGGGGGCCTGGGGGAAGAGACCCAGTACTTC,CASSRGASGGLGEETQYF
TRBD2,TRBV5-1,TRBJ2-1,-,TGCGCCAGCAGCCCTAGCGGGGGGGCGAGGAATGAGCAGTTCTTC,CASSPSGGARNEQFF
-,TRBV2,TRBJ2-1,once,TGTGCCAGCGGGGTTAGTGGGGGTTTCACCTACAATGAGCAGTTCTTC,CASGVSGGFTYNEQFF